Detailed here is one T cell receptor (beta chain). Its antigen is unknown. RNA was extracted and reverse transcribed into cDNA as the sequencing template. TCRdb's copy holds only in-frame clones and misses some; the assay was immunoSEQ multiplex PCR. The table shows some 190,000 clones, with just over 65% occurring only once. The data originate from a study of CD8+ T cells in alopecia areata. The germline V and J ends were trimmed by 0 bases and 5 bases, with 9 bases remaining between them. CDR3 size: 13 residues. CDR1 and CDR2 (germline): SGDLS, YYNGEE. This sample's treatment: oral pan-JAK inhibitor, 5-10 mg twice daily. Findings and caveats of the study: Affected scalp, especially in alopecia totalis/universalis, had a higher clonality than normal scalp did. Tofacitinib significantly lowered scalp clonality and expanded CD8+ clones among the top 100. The study found that many expanded lesional clones persisted in scalp and blood during tofacitinib.

Sequenced material: CD4+ T cells sorted from blood, taken at week 44, from a patient treated with tofacitinib. The chain links TRBV9 to TRBJ2-7; D not resolved. The sequence was obtained from a human donor with alopecia areata. This CDR3 is CASSVGPPDEQYF. The CDR3 DNA sequence: TGTGCCAGCAGCGTAGGCCCCCCAGACGAGCAGTACTTC.